The present T cell receptor beta chain was sequenced within a study of long-term antiretroviral therapy in people with HIV. Notes on the study in general: Compared with controls, HIV repertoires showed narrower CDR3 length ranges.

For this clone: Its target is unknown.

Every donor contributed at least one pre-ART and at least two post-ART PBMC samples. Treatment of all HIV participants took place in the United States. V gave up 0 bases and J gave up 4 bases, with 9 bases separating them. Germline V CDR1 and CDR2: MNHEY, SVGAGI. The CDR3 loop spans 14 amino acids. The immunoSEQ assay was v3.0, run at survey level. Per-sample TRB depth target: roughly 40,000-50,000 T-cell genomes. Profiled with immunoSEQ multiplex PCR; TCRdb holds only in-frame clones, not every one. The sample consists of fewer than 30,000 clones, approximately 80% of them appearing once. The chain combines TRBV6-5 with TRBJ1-1; perhaps TRBD1 as D (6 bases). This TCR came from a woman aged 25 to 39 with HIV. The source material was unsorted PBMCs, sampled 1.1 years before starting antiretroviral therapy. CDR3 DNA sequence: TGTGCCAGCAGTTACTCCCAGGGGAGCACTGAAGCTTTCTTT. Translated: CASSYSQGSTEAFF.